Below, 10 T cell receptor beta chains from the same sample are listed, as sequenced in a study of blood T cells in healthy people across ages. A second PCR, run for roughly 7 to 11 cycles, used a sample-barcoded 5' primer plus a J-beta primer mix. TCRdb used MiXCR to reprocess the 5' RACE reads, holding one entry per CDR3 protein. The sample yields 750,000 to 950,000 distinct CDR3 sequences, less than 70% seen once. Sequencing was performed on blood. The origin of the receptors is a man older than 75 in good health.

The V gene is TRBV6-5, the J gene TRBJ1-4; D is possibly TRBD1 (6 bases). V was shortened by 2 bases and J by 5 bases, with 12 bases between the two germline ends. The CDR3 is 15 amino acids. Germline CDR1 is MNHEY and CDR2 is SVGAGI. The CDR3 sequence is CASSYGSRGNEKLFF. Written as DNA, the CDR3 is TGTGCCAGCAGTTACGGTAGCAGGGGAAATGAAAAACTGTTTTTT.

In its sample, this clonotype was seen once. The chain is built from TRBV3-1 and TRBJ1-5; D may be TRBD1 (5 bases). The ends were cut back, 1 base at V and 6 bases at J, with 10 bases in the middle. Germline loops: CDR1 LGHDT, CDR2 YNNKEL (reference sequence). The CDR3 has 14 residues. This CDR3 reads CASSQGRGGQPQHF. CDR3 coding DNA: TGTGCCAGCAGCCAAGGGAGGGGAGGTCAGCCCCAGCATTTT.

This clonotype showed up just a few times. CDR3 residues: CASSVSGGLALSTDTQYF. In nucleotides, the CDR3 is TGTGCCAGCAGCGTATCGGGGGGGCTAGCGCTGAGCACAGATACGCAGTATTTT. The chain uses TRBV9 and TRBJ2-3, with TRBD2 matching over 8 bases. The V segment lost 1 base and the J segment 0 bases; nucleotides outside the gene matches: 10. The CDR3 length is 18 residues. The germline CDR1 and CDR2 sequences are SGDLS and YYNGEE. Supplemented by reference TRBV9 and TRBJ2-3, the full variable domain reads DSGVTQTPKHLITATGQRVTLRCSPRSGDLSVYWYQQSLDQGLQFLIQYYNGEERAKGNILERFSAQQFPDLHSELNLSSLELGDSALYFCASSVSGGLALSTDTQYFGPGTRLTVL.

This chain connects TRBV12-5 to TRBJ2-5; 7 positions match TRBD1. Per the germline V gene, CDR1 is LGHNT and CDR2 is FRNRAP. Trimming cost V 8 bases and J 3 bases; bases outside gene matches: 3. There are 12 residues in the CDR3. For the CDR3, the DNA is TGTGCTAGTACAACAGGGGAAGAGACCCAGTACTTC. As protein: CASTTGEETQYF. Looking up the rest from reference TRBV12-5 and TRBJ2-5 gives the full variable domain: DARVTQTPRHKVTEMGQEVTMRCQPILGHNTVFWYRQTMMQGLELLAYFRNRAPLDDSGMPKDRFSAEMPDATLATLKIQPSEPRDSAVYFCASTTGEETQYFGPGTRLLVL.

The V and J genes are TRBV7-8 and TRBJ2-5, with D perhaps matching TRBD2 (7 bases). Trimming took off 4 bases at V and 5 bases at J, with 20 bases between the two ends. Looked up from germline, CDR1 is SGHVS and CDR2 is FQNEAQ. The CDR3 extends over 16 amino acids. CDR3 residues: CASSSGARGAWETQYF. The CDR3 region has the DNA TGTGCCAGCAGCTCCGGGGCTCGGGGGGCGTGGGAGACCCAGTACTTC.

This clonotype has a handful of counts. The CDR3 DNA is TGTGCCACCAGTGAGGCGGACAGGGATGGCTACACCTTC. Protein: CATSEADRDGYTF. The V gene is TRBV24-1, the J gene TRBJ1-2; 8 nucleotides match TRBD1. The CDR3 is made up of 13 amino acids. The trim removed 4 bases at V and 6 bases at J, leaving 3 bases unmatched. Germline assignment: CDR1 KGHDR and CDR2 SFDVKD.

Turning to this clonotype: A much more abundant neighbour one base away suggests this may be a read error. The rearrangement joins TRBV29-1 to TRBJ2-7, with D possibly TRBD1 on 5 matching bases. Germline V gene data show CDR1 as SQVTM and CDR2 as ANQGSEA. The CDR3 totals 15 residues. CDR3 amino acids: CSVVPGQGLHYERYF. The DNA for the CDR3 is TGCAGCGTTGTTCCGGGCCAGGGCCTTCACTACGAGCGGTACTTC.

In DNA form, the CDR3 reads TGTGCCAGCAGTTACTCGACGTCGGCAAACACTGAAGCTTTCTTT. Amino acid sequence: CASSYSTSANTEAFF. The chain combines TRBV6-5 with TRBJ1-1; D not certain. CDR3 length equals 15 residues. The germline gives CDR1 MNHEY, CDR2 SVGAGI. Trimming pared 0 bases from V and 2 bases from J, leaving 10 bases between.

This clonotype was counted only a few times. The gene calls are TRBV6-1 and TRBJ2-7; D gene ambiguous. The length of the CDR3 is 12 residues. V dropped 6 bases and J dropped 2 bases, with 8 bases sitting between them. The germline V gene encodes CDR1 MNHNS and CDR2 SASEGT. The CDR3 reads CASRTTTYEQYF. The DNA of the CDR3 is TGTGCCAGCAGAACTACCACCTACGAGCAGTACTTC.

The rearrangement links TRBV12-3 or TRBV12-4 to TRBJ2-5; D remains ambiguous. Trimming took 3 bases from V and 1 from J, leaving 9 bases between them. The CDR3 runs 14 residues. The CDR3 region has the DNA TGTGCCAGCAGTTTGCAACTGTCCCAAGAGACCCAGTACTTC. Its translation: CASSLQLSQETQYF.